Sequencing of this T cell receptor beta chain was carried out in a study of cytomegalovirus exposure and HLA in healthy donors. Study outcomes and limitations: An analysis was carried out later, and it reportedly showed fewer N-insertions in an Asian-associated ancestry cluster than the approximately 700-donor mean.

Vbeta (60) and Jbeta (13) primers were used in the PCR. The data were produced by immunoSEQ multiplex PCR, yet TCRdb's version contains in-frame clones alone and is incomplete. This sample's clone table lists under 90,000 clones. The V gene lost 0 bases and the J gene lost 3 bases, with 14 bases spanning the gap. CDR1 is GTSNPN and CDR2 is SVGIG in the germline V gene (reference sequence). The length of the CDR3 is 15 residues. A word on this clone: The antigen remains unidentified.

The sequence derives from a female donor in good health and CMV-seropositive. Sequenced: PBMCs. The chain employs TRBV30 and TRBJ1-1, with D possibly matching TRBD1 (6 bases). The CDR3 is CAWSVWGGQDTEAFF. The CDR3 DNA is TGTGCCTGGAGTGTATGGGGGGGGCAGGACACTGAAGCTTTCTTT.